This T cell receptor beta chain was captured by sequencing in a study of graft-versus-host responses after intestinal transplantation. Study context: All recipients were given anti-thymocyte globulin induction, and tacrolimus and steroids were then administered for 2 to 3 years. Findings of the study overall: Some GvH clones were seen earlier in gut or blood, suggesting intestinal origin.

Profiling relied on immunoSEQ multiplex PCR, and the TCRdb table lists in-frame clones only, not all of them. The sample lists under 140,000 clones; 93% were seen once. Germline CDR1 and CDR2: MNHEY and SVGAGI. V was shortened by 2 bases and J by 4 bases, with 11 bases between the two germline ends. The CDR3 is 14 residues long. About this clone: The antigen remains unidentified.

The gene calls are TRBV6-5 and TRBJ2-5; tentative D call: TRBD1 (8 bases). The specimen was unstimulated CD8+ T cells sorted from spleen or lymph node cells, collected before intestinal transplant. The sequence was collected from a human donor who received an intestinal transplant. The CDR3 sequence is CASSYTGGGETQYF. As DNA, the CDR3 is TGTGCCAGCAGTTACACAGGGGGGGGAGAGACCCAGTACTTC.